The sequence of this T cell receptor (beta chain) was determined in a study of beta chain features in type 1 diabetes. Study findings and constraints: Type 1 diabetes patients had VDJ junctions that carried fewer insertions and more deletions. Shortening that was moderate but significant affected the TCRB CDR3s of Type 1 diabetes patients in all four CD4+ subsets.

Notes on this clone: Its antigen is not identified.

Only one heparinised blood draw was taken per donor, and its volume averaged about 120 mL. Sorting that relied on CD45RO/CCR7/CD25/CD127/CD95/CD27 yielded CD4+ naive, central memory, regulatory and stem cell-like memory cells. Since all of the isolated RNA was reverse transcribed, expressed TCRB transcripts were what got sequenced. The protocol was immunoSEQ multiplex PCR, while the TCRdb copy is restricted to in-frame clones and leaves out a portion. Here the sample spans more than 250,000 clones, over 20% being singletons. In germline, CDR1 is SQVTM, CDR2 ANQGSEA. The V end was cut by 2 bases, the J end by 2 bases, with 12 bases between. The CDR3 contains 14 residues.

Sequencing used naive CD4+ T cells from blood. This sequence joins TRBV29-1 and TRBJ2-5, with D possibly being TRBD1 (6 bases). The receptor was isolated from a woman aged 40 to 49 with type 1 diabetes. The CDR3 nucleotides read TGCAGCGTTGAATGGACAGAGGTACAAGAGACCCAGTACTTC. Translated, it gives CSVEWTEVQETQYF.